This T cell receptor beta chain was retrieved from a study of blood T cell repertoires in COVID-19. Background on the study: The analysed material was cDNA or gDNA that came from T cells, B-cell-depleted T cells, or PBMCs.

This CDR3 has 11 amino acids. Germline lookup yields CDR1 MNHEY and CDR2 SVGEGT. V dropped 5 bases and J dropped 5 bases, with 5 bases sitting between them. Source study methods: Estimates of nucleated cell counts were drawn from the amplification of reference gene primers. Only in-frame clones appear in the TCRdb table, and some are missing; sequencing was by immunoSEQ multiplex PCR. That table gives V, J and clone size, and the DNA gave D and trimming. Altogether 95,000 to 100,000 clones are present, around 88% being singletons, with the ten largest covering around 1.6%. The sequenced material came from peripheral blood. The clonotype comes from a man older than 75 with acute or convalescent COVID-19. V usage is TRBV6-2 or TRBV6-3 and J usage is TRBJ2-3; D ambiguous. The CDR3, as DNA: TGTGCCAGCAGTATTAAAGATACGCAGTATTTT. Amino acids: CASSIKDTQYF.